The clone carrying this TCR beta chain has a handful of counts. Per the germline V gene, CDR1 is LGHNT and CDR2 is FRNRAP. The CDR3 spans 15 residues. Trimming took 6 bases from V and 5 from J; bases not matched to a gene: 10. The sample is drawn from a study of beta chain features in type 1 diabetes. Sequencing targeted expressed TCRB transcripts, as all isolated RNA had been reverse transcribed. The repertoire was sequenced with immunoSEQ multiplex PCR; TCRdb's copy has only in-frame clones and lacks some. The sample contains roughly 400,000 clones, approximately 15% of which appear only once. This TCR was sampled from a man aged 30 to 45 in good health. The chain is built from TRBV12-5 and TRBJ1-5; TRBD1 matches 7 bases. The sequenced sample consisted of naive CD4+ T cells from blood. CDR3 protein: CASGDRAEIHQPQHF. CDR3 bases: TGTGCTAGTGGCGACAGGGCAGAGATACATCAGCCCCAGCATTTT.